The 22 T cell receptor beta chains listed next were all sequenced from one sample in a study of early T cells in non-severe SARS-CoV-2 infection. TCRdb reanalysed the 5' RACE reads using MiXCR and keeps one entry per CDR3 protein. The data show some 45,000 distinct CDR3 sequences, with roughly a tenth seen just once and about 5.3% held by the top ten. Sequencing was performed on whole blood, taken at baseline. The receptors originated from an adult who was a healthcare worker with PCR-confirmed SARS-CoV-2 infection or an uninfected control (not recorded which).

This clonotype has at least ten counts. The CDR3, as DNA: TGTGCCAGCAGCCCGCGGGCGTACACTGAAGCTTTCTTT. This sequence encodes CASSPRAYTEAFF. The V call is TRBV14, the J call TRBJ1-1; no reliable D call. V dropped 4 bases and J dropped 3 bases, with 9 bases sitting between them. Germline loops: CDR1 SGHDN, CDR2 FVKESK. The CDR3 loop spans 13 amino acids.

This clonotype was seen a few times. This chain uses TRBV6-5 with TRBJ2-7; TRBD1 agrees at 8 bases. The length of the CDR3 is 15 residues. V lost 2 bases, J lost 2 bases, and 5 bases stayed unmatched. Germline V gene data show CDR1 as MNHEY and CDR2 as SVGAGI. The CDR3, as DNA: TGTGCCAGCAGTTACCGCGGACAGGGTCCCTACGAGCAGTACTTC. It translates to CASSYRGQGPYEQYF.

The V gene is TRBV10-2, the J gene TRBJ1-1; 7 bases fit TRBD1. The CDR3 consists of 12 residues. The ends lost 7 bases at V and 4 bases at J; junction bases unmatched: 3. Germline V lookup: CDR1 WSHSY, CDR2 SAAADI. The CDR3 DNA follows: TGCGCCAGCAAAGGGGGCGGCACTGAAGCTTTCTTT. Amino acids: CASKGGGTEAFF.

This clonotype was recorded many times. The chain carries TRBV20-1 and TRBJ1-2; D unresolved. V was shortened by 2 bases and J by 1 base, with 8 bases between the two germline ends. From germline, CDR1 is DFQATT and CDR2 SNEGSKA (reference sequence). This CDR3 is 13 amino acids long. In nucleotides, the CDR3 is TGCAGTGCTAGATACCCAAATAACTATGGCTACACCTTC. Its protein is CSARYPNNYGYTF.

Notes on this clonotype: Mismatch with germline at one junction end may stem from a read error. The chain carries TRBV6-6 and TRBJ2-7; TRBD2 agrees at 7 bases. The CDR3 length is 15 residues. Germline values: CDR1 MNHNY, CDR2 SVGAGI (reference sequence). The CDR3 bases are TGTGTCAGCAATCGAGCGGGGCAATCCTCCTACGAGCAGTACTTC. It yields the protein CVSNRAGQSSYEQYF.

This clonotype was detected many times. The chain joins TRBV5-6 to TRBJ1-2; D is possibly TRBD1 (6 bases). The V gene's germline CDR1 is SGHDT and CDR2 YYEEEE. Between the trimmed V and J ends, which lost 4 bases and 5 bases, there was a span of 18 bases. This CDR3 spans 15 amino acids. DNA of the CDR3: TGTGCCAGCAGCCTACGGACAGCTGCGGGGTATGGCTACACCTTC. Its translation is CASSLRTAAGYGYTF.

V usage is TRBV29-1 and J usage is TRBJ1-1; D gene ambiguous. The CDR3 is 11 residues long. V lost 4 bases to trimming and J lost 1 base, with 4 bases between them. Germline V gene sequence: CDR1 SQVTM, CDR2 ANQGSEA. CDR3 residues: CSVGKNTEAFF. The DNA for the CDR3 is TGCAGCGTTGGGAAGAACACTGAAGCTTTCTTT. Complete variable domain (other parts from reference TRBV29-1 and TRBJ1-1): SAVISQKPSRDICQRGTSLTIQCQVDSQVTMMFWYRQQPGQSLTLIATANQGSEATYESGFVIDKFPISRPNLTFSTLTVSNMSPEDSSIYLCSVGKNTEAFFGQGTRLTVV.

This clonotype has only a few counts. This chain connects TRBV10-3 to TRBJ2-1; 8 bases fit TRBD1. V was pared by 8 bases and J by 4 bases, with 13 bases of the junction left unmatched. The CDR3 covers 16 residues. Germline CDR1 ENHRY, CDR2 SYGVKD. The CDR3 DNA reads TGTGCCATCGGATTGGGGCAGGGGGCCGTTTACAATGAGCAGTTCTTC. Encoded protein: CAIGLGQGAVYNEQFF.

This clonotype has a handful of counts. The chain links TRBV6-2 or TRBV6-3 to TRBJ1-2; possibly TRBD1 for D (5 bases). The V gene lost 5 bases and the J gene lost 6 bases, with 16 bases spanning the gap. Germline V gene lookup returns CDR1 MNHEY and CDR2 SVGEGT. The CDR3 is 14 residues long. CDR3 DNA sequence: TGTGCCAGCAGTACACCGCGGACAAGTCATGGCTACACCTTC. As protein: CASSTPRTSHGYTF.

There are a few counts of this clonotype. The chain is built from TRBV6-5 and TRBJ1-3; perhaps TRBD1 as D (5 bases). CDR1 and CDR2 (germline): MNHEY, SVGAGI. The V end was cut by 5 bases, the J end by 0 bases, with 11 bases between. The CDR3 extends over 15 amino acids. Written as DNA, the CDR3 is TGTGCCAGCAGTCGCCGGGGGGACTCTGGAAACACCATATATTTT. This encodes CASSRRGDSGNTIYF.

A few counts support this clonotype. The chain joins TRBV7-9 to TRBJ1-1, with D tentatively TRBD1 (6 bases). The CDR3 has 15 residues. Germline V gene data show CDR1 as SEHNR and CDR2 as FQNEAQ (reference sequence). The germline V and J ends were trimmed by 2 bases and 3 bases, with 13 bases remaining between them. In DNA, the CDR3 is TGTGCCAGCAGCTTAATCCAGGGGCGATACACTGAAGCTTTCTTT. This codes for CASSLIQGRYTEAFF.

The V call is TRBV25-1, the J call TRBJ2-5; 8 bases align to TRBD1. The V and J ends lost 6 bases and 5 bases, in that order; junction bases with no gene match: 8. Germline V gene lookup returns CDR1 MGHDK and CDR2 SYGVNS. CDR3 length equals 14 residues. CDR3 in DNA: TGTGCCAGCAGACACAGGGGGGCTGGGGAGACCCAGTACTTC. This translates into CASRHRGAGETQYF.

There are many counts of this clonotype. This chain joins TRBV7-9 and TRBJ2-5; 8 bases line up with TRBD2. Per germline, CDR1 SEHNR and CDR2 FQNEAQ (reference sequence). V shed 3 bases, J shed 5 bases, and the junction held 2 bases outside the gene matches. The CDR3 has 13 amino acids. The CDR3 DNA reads TGTGCCAGCAGCTTCGCGGGGGGTGAGACCCAGTACTTC. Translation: CASSFAGGETQYF. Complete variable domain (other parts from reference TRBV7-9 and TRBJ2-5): DTGVSQNPRHKITKRGQNVTFRCDPISEHNRLYWYRQTLGQGPEFLTYFQNEAQLEKSRLLSDRFSAERPKGSFSTLEIQRTEQGDSAMYLCASSFAGGETQYFGPGTRLLVL.

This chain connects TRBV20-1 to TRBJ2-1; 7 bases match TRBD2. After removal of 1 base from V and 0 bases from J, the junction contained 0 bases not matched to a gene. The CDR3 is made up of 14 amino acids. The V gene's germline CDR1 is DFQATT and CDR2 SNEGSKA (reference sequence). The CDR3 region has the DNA TGCAGTGCTAGAGGACTAGCCTCCTACAATGAGCAGTTCTTC. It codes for CSARGLASYNEQFF.

CDR3: CASIQGAGGNQPQHF. CDR3 DNA: TGTGCCAGCATACAGGGGGCAGGCGGCAATCAGCCCCAGCATTTT. V usage is TRBV6-1 and J usage is TRBJ1-5, with 9 bases aligning to TRBD1. The CDR3 length is 15 residues. V dropped 7 bases and J dropped 2; count of bases not matched to a gene: 6. From germline, CDR1 is MNHNS and CDR2 SASEGT.

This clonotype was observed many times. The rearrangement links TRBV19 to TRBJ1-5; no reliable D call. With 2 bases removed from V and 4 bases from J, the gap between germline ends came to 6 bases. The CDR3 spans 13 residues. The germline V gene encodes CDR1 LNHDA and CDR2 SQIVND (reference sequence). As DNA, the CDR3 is TGTGCCAGTAGTATACTGGGGAATCAGCCCCAGCATTTT. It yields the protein CASSILGNQPQHF.

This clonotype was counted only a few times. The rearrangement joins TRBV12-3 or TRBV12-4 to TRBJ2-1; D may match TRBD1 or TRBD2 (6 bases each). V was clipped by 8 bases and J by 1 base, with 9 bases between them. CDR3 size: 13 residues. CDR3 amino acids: CASGGRSYNEQFF. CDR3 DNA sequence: TGTGCCAGCGGGGGGCGGTCCTACAATGAGCAGTTCTTC.

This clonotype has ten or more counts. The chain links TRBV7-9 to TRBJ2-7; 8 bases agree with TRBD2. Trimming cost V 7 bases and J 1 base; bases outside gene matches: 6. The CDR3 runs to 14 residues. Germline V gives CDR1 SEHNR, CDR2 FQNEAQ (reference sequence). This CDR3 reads CASIPGRGSYEQYF. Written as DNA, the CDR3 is TGTGCCAGCATCCCCGGGAGGGGGTCCTACGAGCAGTACTTC.

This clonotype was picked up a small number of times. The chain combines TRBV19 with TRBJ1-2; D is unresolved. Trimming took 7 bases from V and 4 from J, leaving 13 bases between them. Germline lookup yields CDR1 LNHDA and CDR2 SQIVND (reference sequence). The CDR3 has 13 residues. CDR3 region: CASKLQRTYGYTF. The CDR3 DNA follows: TGTGCCAGTAAATTACAGAGGACCTATGGCTACACCTTC.

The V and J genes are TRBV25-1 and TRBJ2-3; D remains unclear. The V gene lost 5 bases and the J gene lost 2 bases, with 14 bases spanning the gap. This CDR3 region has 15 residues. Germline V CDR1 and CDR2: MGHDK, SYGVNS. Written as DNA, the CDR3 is TGTGCCAGCAGTCATCCTACGAAATTCACAGATACGCAGTATTTT. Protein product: CASSHPTKFTDTQYF.

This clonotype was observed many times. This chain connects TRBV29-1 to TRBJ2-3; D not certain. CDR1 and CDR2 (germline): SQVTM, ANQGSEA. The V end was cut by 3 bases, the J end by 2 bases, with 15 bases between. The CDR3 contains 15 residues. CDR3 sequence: CSVEGSATTTDTQYF. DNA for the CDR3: TGCAGCGTTGAGGGCTCCGCGACCACCACAGATACGCAGTATTTT.

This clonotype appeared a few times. CDR3 sequence (DNA): TGTGCCAGCAACACGGTGGCGATGACTAACTACAATGAGCAGTTCTTC. It yields the protein CASNTVAMTNYNEQFF. The chain links TRBV11-2 to TRBJ2-1; TRBD2 is a possible D gene (5 bases). Germline CDR1 and CDR2: SGHAT and FQNNGV. V was cut by 7 bases and J by 3 bases, with 19 bases left in between. The CDR3 has 16 residues.